A single sample gave rise to the 21 T cell receptor beta chains below, sequenced in a study of metastatic and nonmetastatic thyroid tumors. MiXCR reprocessed the PCR reads for TCRdb. This table holds approximately 38,000 clones, around 26% found once. None of the patients had undergone any treatment ahead of thyroid surgery. The sequenced sample was blood. The receptor source for this set is a female donor with papillary thyroid cancer or a benign thyroid nodule (not recorded which). Some clones in this sample may be carry-over from other donors' samples.

Only a few counts were recorded for this clone. This sequence joins TRBV7-9 and TRBJ2-1, with D unclear. The germline gives CDR1 SEHNR, CDR2 FQNEAQ (reference sequence). Trimming removed 4 bases from V and 7 bases from J, with 8 bases in between. The CDR3 runs to 12 residues. CDR3 bases: TGTGCCAGCAGCTCGACCTCAAATGAGCAGTTCTTC. Amino acids: CASSSTSNEQFF. Together with reference TRBV7-9 and TRBJ2-1, the CDR3 gives the full variable domain: DTGVSQNPRHKITKRGQNVTFRCDPISEHNRLYWYRQTLGQGPEFLTYFQNEAQLEKSRLLSDRFSAERPKGSFSTLEIQRTEQGDSAMYLCASSSTSNEQFFGPGTRLTVL.

V is TRBV3-1 and J is TRBJ2-7; D is perhaps TRBD1 (7 bases). The ends were cut back, 6 bases at V and 7 bases at J, with 19 bases in the middle. The CDR3 is 14 residues long. Germline values: CDR1 LGHDT, CDR2 YNNKEL (reference sequence). The chain's CDR3 is CASRPPRGDREQYF. The CDR3, as DNA: TGTGCCAGCAGACCCCCCAGGGGGGACAGAGAGCAGTACTTC.

The DNA of the CDR3 is TGTGCCAGCAGTCCGACACAGAGGGGGGCCCAGTACTTC. Translating it yields CASSPTQRGAQYF. The V call is TRBV27, the J call TRBJ2-5; D tentatively fits TRBD1 or TRBD2 (6 bases each). V was cut by 5 bases and J by 9 bases, with 16 bases left in between. Germline V gene sequence: CDR1 MNHEY, CDR2 SMNVEV (reference sequence). The CDR3 runs to 13 residues.

This clone was detected ten times or more. The chain carries TRBV19 and TRBJ2-4, with D perhaps given as TRBD1 or TRBD2 (6 bases each). This CDR3 has 14 amino acids. In germline, CDR1 is LNHDA, CDR2 SQIVND (reference sequence). Trimming removed 5 bases at V and 8 bases at J, with 16 bases between. This CDR3 reads CASSSGGTYHIQYF. The CDR3 DNA reads as TGTGCCAGTAGTTCCGGGGGCACATATCACATTCAGTACTTC.

This clone was seen ten or more times. V is TRBV5-4 and J is TRBJ2-1; no clear D. Germline CDR1 reads SGHNT; CDR2 reads YYREEE (reference sequence). This CDR3 is 12 amino acids long. Trimming removed 0 bases at V and 7 bases at J, with 5 bases between. The CDR3 sequence: CASSLAGNEQFF. CDR3 bases: TGTGCCAGCAGCTTGGCGGGTAATGAGCAGTTCTTC.

This clone came up many times. The rearrangement joins TRBV18 to TRBJ2-1; possibly TRBD1 or TRBD2 for D (5 bases each). This CDR3 has 17 residues. V was shortened by 0 bases and J by 0 bases, with 12 bases between the two germline ends. Germline V gene lookup returns CDR1 KGHSH and CDR2 LQKENI. The CDR3 here is CASSPPRGDSSYNEQFF. The DNA for the CDR3 is TGTGCCAGCTCACCACCGAGAGGGGATAGCTCCTACAATGAGCAGTTCTTC.

This clone was recorded a few times. V is TRBV28 and J is TRBJ1-1; perhaps TRBD1 as D (5 bases). V was clipped by 2 bases and J by 2 bases, with 12 bases between them. CDR1 is MDHEN and CDR2 is SYDVKM in the germline V gene. The CDR3 loop spans 15 amino acids. The CDR3 is CASSLTGTANTEAFF. In nucleotides, the CDR3 is TGTGCCAGCAGTTTAACCGGGACGGCTAACACTGAAGCTTTCTTT.

This clone was detected only a few times. J is TRBJ2-1 and V is TRBV6-4; 9 bases match TRBD2. The germline V gene has CDR1 MRHNA and CDR2 SNTAGT. The V gene end was trimmed by 3 bases and the J gene end by 9 bases; junction bases not matched to a gene: 9. The CDR3 is 15 amino acids. The CDR3 sequence is CASSDSAGGLGEQFF. The CDR3 DNA sequence: TGTGCCAGCAGTGATTCGGCGGGGGGGCTCGGTGAGCAGTTCTTC.

Note on this clone: The junction differs from germline at one of its ends, possibly a read error. This chain joins TRBV19 and TRBJ2-2; 12 positions agree with TRBD1. The CDR3 is made up of 19 amino acids. Looked up from germline, CDR1 is LNHDA and CDR2 is SQIVND (reference sequence). The CDR3 nucleotides are TGTGCCAGTAGTGAGGGACAGGGGGCTCCCGTTAAGAACACCGGGGATCTGTTTTTT. Residues: CASSEGQGAPVKNTGDLFF.

CDR3 protein: CSARPRVDNQPQHF. CDR3 DNA sequence: TGCAGTGCTAGGCCCAGGGTTGACAATCAGCCCCAGCATTTT. The chain uses TRBV20-1 and TRBJ1-5, with D perhaps matching TRBD1 (5 bases). The V end was cut by 3 bases, the J end by 3 bases, with 12 bases between. This CDR3 has 14 residues. Looked up from germline, CDR1 is DFQATT and CDR2 is SNEGSKA (reference sequence).

This clone was detected many times. The identical CDR3 is also encoded by other nucleotide sequences in the sample. The rearrangement uses TRBV5-4 and TRBJ2-5; D is uncertain. Germline V gene data show CDR1 as SGHNT and CDR2 as YYREEE (reference sequence). Trimming took 4 bases from V and 5 from J, leaving 12 bases between them. This CDR3 is built from 13 residues. CDR3 protein: CASSPQLEETQYF. The DNA of the CDR3 is TGTGCCAGCAGCCCGCAGTTGGAGGAGACCCAGTACTTC.

The chain recombines TRBV3-1 with TRBJ1-5; TRBD1 aligns across 7 bases. The CDR3 length is 15 residues. The trim removed 2 bases at V and 4 bases at J, leaving 5 bases unmatched. CDR1 LGHDT and CDR2 YNNKEL come from the germline V gene (reference sequence). In DNA, the CDR3 is TGTGCCAGCAGCCAAACAGGGGATCATAATCAGCCCCAGCATTTT. It yields the protein CASSQTGDHNQPQHF.

This chain uses TRBV15 with TRBJ2-5; 8 nucleotides align to TRBD2. From germline, CDR1 is LNHNV and CDR2 YYDKDF (reference sequence). This CDR3 has 17 amino acids. V shed 5 bases and J 1 base; nucleotides not matched to a gene: 12. The CDR3 region is CATSRHSGGRVQETQYF. In nucleotides, the CDR3 is TGTGCCACCAGCCGTCATTCGGGGGGGCGCGTCCAAGAGACCCAGTACTTC.

In this sample, this clone turned up a few times. This chain uses TRBV3-1 with TRBJ2-2, with D perhaps given as TRBD1 or TRBD2 (5 bases each). V lost 2 bases and J 5 bases, leaving 12 bases between the germline ends. The CDR3 loop spans 15 amino acids. Looked up from germline, CDR1 is LGHDT and CDR2 is YNNKEL (reference sequence). CDR3 sequence (DNA): TGTGCCAGCAGCCAATGGGCAGGGAGTACCGGGGAGCTGTTTTTT. As protein: CASSQWAGSTGELFF.

This clone is judged medium-sized (0.01 to 0.1%). The V gene is TRBV28, the J gene TRBJ1-2, with 7 bases lining up with TRBD1. The CDR3 is made up of 12 amino acids. Trimming cost V 7 bases and J 8 bases; bases outside gene matches: 7. CDR1 and CDR2 from the germline V gene are MDHEN and SYDVKM. CDR3 DNA: TGTGCCAGCACCGGAGACAGGGCCGGCTACACCTTC. It translates to CASTGDRAGYTF.

V is TRBV3-1 and J is TRBJ1-4, with D possibly TRBD1 on 6 matching bases. V lost 6 bases to trimming and J lost 8 bases, with 16 bases between them. Germline loops: CDR1 LGHDT, CDR2 YNNKEL (reference sequence). The CDR3 is made up of 14 amino acids. The CDR3 sequence: CASRSWGADEKLFF. The CDR3 DNA follows: TGTGCCAGCAGGTCCTGGGGGGCAGACGAAAAACTGTTTTTT.

The DNA for the CDR3 is TGTGCCAGCAGGGGGGACAGGTATCAGCCCCAGCATTTT. It specifies CASRGDRYQPQHF. This chain uses TRBV28 with TRBJ1-5; TRBD1 aligns across 8 bases. CDR3 length: 13 amino acids. Trimming cost V 6 bases and J 5 bases; bases outside gene matches: 3. Germline assignment: CDR1 MDHEN and CDR2 SYDVKM.

In its sample, this clone was seen a few times. This chain connects TRBV28 to TRBJ2-5; 7 positions agree with TRBD1. The CDR3 is made up of 16 amino acids. The germline gives CDR1 MDHEN, CDR2 SYDVKM. V lost 6 bases to trimming and J lost 2 bases; unmatched junction nucleotides: 12. The DNA for the CDR3 is TGTGCCAGCAGCTCGATACATCCGGGACAGCAAGAGACCCAGTACTTC. The encoded protein is CASSSIHPGQQETQYF.

V and J are TRBV20-1 and TRBJ2-7; TRBD1 matches at 7 bases. The CDR3 consists of 17 residues. Trimming at V came to 0 bases and at J to 3 bases, leaving 14 bases not matched to a gene. CDR1 and CDR2 from the germline V gene are DFQATT and SNEGSKA (reference sequence). The chain's CDR3 is CSARDSRSGQYIYEQYF. DNA of the CDR3: TGCAGTGCTAGAGATTCGCGCTCGGGACAGTATATCTACGAGCAGTACTTC.

The rearrangement uses TRBV14 and TRBJ1-1, with a weak D call TRBD1 (6 bases). This CDR3 spans 16 amino acids. Germline V gene sequence: CDR1 SGHDN, CDR2 FVKESK. The ends were cut back, 3 bases at V and 7 bases at J, with 21 bases in the middle. CDR3 bases: TGTGCCAGCAGCCACGCCGGGACATGGAGTAATTTTGAAGCTTTCTTT. It specifies CASSHAGTWSNFEAFF. Using reference TRBV14 and TRBJ1-1 for the parts outside the CDR3, the full variable domain is EAGVTQFPSHSVIEKGQTVTLRCDPISGHDNLYWYRRVMGKEIKFLLHFVKESKQDESGMPNNRFLAERTGGTYSTLKVQPAELEDSGVYFCASSHAGTWSNFEAFFGQGTRLTVV.

This clone is medium-sized in the sample. The chain is built from TRBV2 and TRBJ2-7, with D tentatively TRBD2 (6 bases). The CDR3 runs 14 residues. CDR1 is SNHLY, CDR2 FYNNEI, per germline. Trimming took 1 base from V and 4 from J, leaving 11 bases between them. The CDR3 DNA follows: TGTGCCAGCAGTGAAGGCGGGACCAATTACGAGCAGTACTTC. It encodes CASSEGGTNYEQYF.